This entry lists 24 T cell receptor beta chains sequenced from one sample in a study of cytomegalovirus exposure and HLA in healthy donors. PCR employed 60 Vbeta and 13 Jbeta primers. The method was immunoSEQ multiplex PCR; TCRdb's version includes in-frame clones alone and lacks a portion of them. Here the sample spans roughly 150,000 clones, about three quarters being singletons. The sequenced sample was PBMCs. The receptor set was obtained from a male donor in good health and CMV-seronegative.

The V and J genes are TRBV6-5 and TRBJ1-1, with D possibly matching TRBD1 (6 bases). The CDR3 runs 14 residues. With 5 bases removed from V and 4 bases from J, the gap between germline ends came to 14 bases. In germline, CDR1 is MNHEY, CDR2 SVGAGI. The CDR3 nucleotides read TGTGCCAGCAGTGCCAGGGGTGGTGGCACTGAAGCTTTCTTT. Protein sequence: CASSARGGGTEAFF.

The chain carries TRBV4-1 and TRBJ1-1; maybe TRBD1 (5 bases). With 0 bases removed from V and 4 bases from J, the gap between germline ends came to 21 bases. The CDR3 is 18 amino acids. Germline V gene data show CDR1 as MGHRA and CDR2 as YSYEKL. DNA of the CDR3: TGCGCCAGCAGCCAAGAACGGGAACCTGCACGGGGGGGCACTGAAGCTTTCTTT. Translation: CASSQEREPARGGTEAFF.

The genes are TRBV10-3 and TRBJ1-3, with a possible D match to TRBD1 (6 bases). The CDR3 covers 16 residues. In germline, CDR1 is ENHRY, CDR2 SYGVKD. Trimming took off 3 bases at V and 1 base at J, with 13 bases between the two ends. CDR3 sequence reads: CAISERTEGSGNTIYF. DNA for the CDR3: TGTGCCATCAGTGAACGGACAGAGGGTTCTGGAAACACCATATATTTT.

This clone was seen a handful of times. The CDR3 DNA follows: TGTGCCACCAGCAGAGGAGGGTACACCGGGGAGCTGTTTTTT. It is translated as CATSRGGYTGELFF. The chain joins TRBV15 to TRBJ2-2; D may be TRBD2 (5 bases). Germline V gene lookup returns CDR1 LNHNV and CDR2 YYDKDF (reference sequence). This CDR3 is built from 14 residues. The V end was cut by 1 base, the J end by 3 bases, with 6 bases between.

This rearrangement joins TRBV18 to TRBJ2-3, with D possibly matching TRBD1 (5 bases). This CDR3 has 16 residues. Germline CDR1 reads KGHSH; CDR2 reads LQKENI. V gave up 4 bases and J gave up 1 base, with 15 bases separating them. DNA for the CDR3: TGTGCCAGCTCACTTAACGGTGGACATGGCACAGATACGCAGTATTTT. Its protein is CASSLNGGHGTDTQYF.

This clone was seen only a few times. V is TRBV6-5 and J is TRBJ2-7; 9 bases agree with TRBD1. CDR3 length: 16 residues. V trimming: 3 bases; J trimming: 2 bases; junction bases outside the gene matches: 8. The germline V gene encodes CDR1 MNHEY and CDR2 SVGAGI. CDR3 sequence: CASSYSGTGTAYEQYF. The CDR3 coding sequence is TGTGCCAGCAGTTATTCAGGGACAGGGACAGCCTACGAGCAGTACTTC.

The chain combines TRBV7-9 with TRBJ1-2, with D perhaps TRBD1 (6 bases). The ends were cut back, 5 bases at V and 5 bases at J, with 12 bases in the middle. CDR1 SEHNR and CDR2 FQNEAQ come from the germline V gene (reference sequence). The CDR3 consists of 13 residues. The CDR3 loop reads CASSPGQTYGYTF. Here the CDR3 DNA reads TGTGCCAGCAGCCCCGGACAGACATATGGCTACACCTTC.

This chain uses TRBV4-1 with TRBJ1-6; possible D gene TRBD1, 6 bases. V was pared by 0 bases and J by 3 bases, with 12 bases between. CDR3 length: 17 residues. Germline V CDR1 and CDR2: MGHRA, YSYEKL. DNA for the CDR3: TGCGCCAGCAGCCAAGATCGGACAGCTTTCTATAATTCACCCCTCCACTTT. It encodes CASSQDRTAFYNSPLHF.

V gene TRBV5-4 combines with J gene TRBJ2-2; D is unresolved. The CDR3 length is 14 residues. Looked up from germline, CDR1 is SGHNT and CDR2 is YYREEE (reference sequence). The germline V and J ends were trimmed by 4 bases and 2 bases, with 9 bases remaining between them. The DNA for the CDR3 is TGTGCCAGCAGCCCCCCCACAAACACCGGGGAGCTGTTTTTT. Translating it yields CASSPPTNTGELFF.

Concerning this clone itself: A read error may produce the germline difference seen at one junction end. This chain connects TRBV29-1 to TRBJ1-2, with 7 bases identical to TRBD1. Per germline, CDR1 SQVTM and CDR2 ANQGSEA. The CDR3 is made up of 12 amino acids. The CDR3 sequence: CSVPTGNFGYTF. For the CDR3, the DNA is TGCAGCGTTCCGACAGGGAACTTTGGCTACACCTTC.

This chain joins TRBV7-9 and TRBJ2-7; 8 bases agree with TRBD1. Germline V gene data show CDR1 as SEHNR and CDR2 as FQNEAQ (reference sequence). The CDR3 is made up of 15 amino acids. With V trimmed by 5 bases and J by 0 bases, 6 bases remained unmatched. The CDR3 bases are TGTGCCAGCAGCCGTAACGGGACAGGCTCCTACGAGCAGTACTTC. As protein: CASSRNGTGSYEQYF.

The chain joins TRBV4-3 to TRBJ2-2, with 14 nucleotides matching TRBD2. From germline, CDR1 is LGHNA and CDR2 YSLEER. The CDR3 spans 18 residues. Unmatched junction bases numbered 4, after V lost 1 base and J lost 3 bases. The CDR3 sequence is CASSQGLTSGRDTGELFF. For the CDR3, the DNA is TGCGCCAGCAGCCAAGGGTTGACTAGCGGGAGGGACACCGGGGAGCTGTTTTTT.

This chain uses TRBV6-5 with TRBJ1-2; TRBD1 matches at 8 bases. There are 13 residues in the CDR3. Germline CDR1 MNHEY, CDR2 SVGAGI. V lost 2 bases and J lost 4; bases outside the gene matches: 0. The CDR3 protein is CASSYDRGYGYTF. The CDR3 DNA is TGTGCCAGCAGTTACGACAGGGGCTATGGCTACACCTTC.

The gene calls are TRBV27 and TRBJ2-5; 7 positions match TRBD2. CDR3 length: 14 residues. Per germline, CDR1 MNHEY and CDR2 SMNVEV (reference sequence). V gave up 5 bases and J gave up 5 bases; unmatched junction bases: 8. This chain's CDR3 is CASSIGTGGETQYF. The CDR3 DNA reads TGTGCCAGCAGTATTGGGACCGGGGGGGAGACCCAGTACTTC.

The CDR3, as DNA: TGTGCCAGCAGCCAAGATTTAGCCAGCGACGAGCAGTACTTC. Residues: CASSQDLASDEQYF. The chain has TRBV4-2 and TRBJ2-7, with unresolved D. This CDR3 has 14 residues. Germline CDR1 is LGHNA and CDR2 is YNFKEQ. V lost 0 bases and J 5 bases, leaving 11 bases between the germline ends.

The chain employs TRBV6-1 and TRBJ1-5; D may be TRBD1 (6 bases). Per the germline V gene, CDR1 is MNHNS and CDR2 is SASEGT. Trimming left V 5 bases short and J 3 bases short, with 11 bases between. This CDR3 has 14 residues. The CDR3 region has the DNA TGTGCCAGCAGTTCAACAGGGTTCAATCAGCCCCAGCATTTT. It encodes CASSSTGFNQPQHF.

This chain connects TRBV28 to TRBJ2-1; a possible D gene is TRBD1 (6 bases). CDR3 length: 14 residues. CDR1 MDHEN and CDR2 SYDVKM come from the germline V gene. V dropped 3 bases and J dropped 9 bases, with 15 bases sitting between them. CDR3 sequence (DNA): TGTGCCAGCAGTTTTAGTCAGGGGTCAGGTGAGCAGTTCTTC. Its protein product is CASSFSQGSGEQFF.

This chain uses TRBV5-1 with TRBJ1-4, with TRBD1 matching over 11 bases. Germline V gene lookup returns CDR1 SGHRS and CDR2 YFSETQ. Germline trimming cut 3 bases from V and 5 bases from J; bases unmatched to any gene: 18. This CDR3 is built from 20 residues. The CDR3 nucleotides read TGCGCCAGCAGCTGGGGACGGACAGGGGGCGCGAGGACGAAGAATGAAAAACTGTTTTTT. Translated, it gives CASSWGRTGGARTKNEKLFF.

This chain joins TRBV7-9 and TRBJ1-5; 11 bases fit TRBD1. J lost 6 bases, V lost 1 base, and 5 bases had no gene match. The CDR3 has 16 residues. Looked up from germline, CDR1 is SEHNR and CDR2 is FQNEAQ (reference sequence). CDR3 in amino acids: CASSLVSGQGGQPQHF. CDR3 sequence (DNA): TGTGCCAGCAGCTTAGTGTCGGGACAGGGGGGTCAGCCCCAGCATTTT.

The V gene is TRBV27, the J gene TRBJ2-1, with D tentatively TRBD2 (5 bases). CDR1 is MNHEY and CDR2 is SMNVEV in the germline V gene (reference sequence). CDR3 length: 16 amino acids. V lost 4 bases and J lost 6, with 19 bases in between. CDR3 DNA sequence: TGTGCCAGCAGTTCCAGCAGAGAGGTTGAGGGCAATGAGCAGTTCTTC. Its translation is CASSSSREVEGNEQFF.

The chain recombines TRBV5-1 with TRBJ2-3, with 11 bases aligning to TRBD2. Germline-derived CDR1 and CDR2 are SGHRS and YFSETQ. V lost 0 bases to trimming and J lost 4 bases; unmatched junction nucleotides: 7. The length of the CDR3 is 17 residues. The DNA for the CDR3 is TGCGCCAGCAGCTTGGAACTAGCGGGAGTTGGCGCAGATACGCAGTATTTT. It yields the protein CASSLELAGVGADTQYF.

A single count supports this clone. The chain combines TRBV6-6 with TRBJ1-3, with a weak D call TRBD1 (5 bases). V was clipped by 0 bases and J by 0 bases, with 6 bases between them. In germline, CDR1 is MNHNY, CDR2 SVGAGI (reference sequence). The CDR3 is 15 residues long. The CDR3 region has the DNA TGTGCCAGCAGTTACTCCAGGGACTCTGGAAACACCATATATTTT. Protein product: CASSYSRDSGNTIYF.

The rearrangement joins TRBV7-2 to TRBJ2-3, with D hard to call. Germline loops: CDR1 SGHTA, CDR2 FQGNSA. The CDR3 is 14 residues long. Trimming took 0 bases from V and 6 from J, leaving 10 bases between them. CDR3 DNA: TGTGCCAGCAGCTTAGCCCTTAGTTACGATACGCAGTATTTT. It encodes CASSLALSYDTQYF. The variable domain in full, completed from reference TRBV7-2 and TRBJ2-3, reads GAGVSQSPSNKVTEKGKDVELRCDPISGHTALYWYRQSLGQGLEFLIYFQGNSAPDKSGLPSDRFSAERTGGSVSTLTIQRTQQEDSAVYLCASSLALSYDTQYFGPGTRLTVL.

The chain employs TRBV9 and TRBJ1-2; 10 bases match TRBD1. J was trimmed by 4 bases and V by 3 bases; bases with no gene match: 6. The germline gives CDR1 SGDLS, CDR2 YYNGEE. CDR3 length: 15 residues. For the CDR3, the DNA is TGTGCCAGCAGCGCCCCGGGACAGGGGTTCTATGGCTACACCTTC. Translating it yields CASSAPGQGFYGYTF.